The clone carrying this TCR beta chain was seen just once. The data stem from a study of blood T cells in healthy people across ages. The germline CDR1 and CDR2 sequences are MNHNS and SASEGT. CDR3 length: 15 amino acids. V dropped 0 bases and J dropped 0 bases, with 9 bases sitting between them. Combining a sample-barcoded 5' primer with a J-beta primer mix, a second PCR ran for roughly 7 to 12 cycles. Using its own MiXCR run on the 5' RACE reads, TCRdb lists one record per CDR3 protein. The repertoire has approximately 1.5 million distinct CDR3 sequences, roughly two fifths of them found once; the top ten carry about 4%.

The V call is TRBV6-1, the J call TRBJ2-7; D is possibly TRBD2 (5 bases). Sequenced input: blood. The sequence came from a woman between 18 and 30 years old in good health. The CDR3 DNA sequence: TGTGCCAGCAGTGAAGCGGGGAGCGTCTCCTACGAGCAGTACTTC. Protein: CASSEAGSVSYEQYF.